This T cell receptor beta chain was profiled in a study of Graves' ophthalmopathy and Graves' hyperthyroidism. This clonotype was observed many times. Germline-derived CDR1 and CDR2 are MDHEN and SYDVKM. The CDR3 sequence is 13 residues long. Trimming took off 5 bases at V and 2 bases at J, with 10 bases between the two ends. Amplification from RNA transcripts yielded the TCR beta CDR3 regions. HTBI primers were employed in first-round RT-PCR, then a second-round multiplex PCR followed. TCRdb reanalysed the multiplex PCR reads using MiXCR and keeps one entry per CDR3 protein. The data show 620,000 or so distinct CDR3 sequences, with 22% seen just once and around 7% held by the top ten.

The receptor comes from a woman between 18 and 29 years old with stable Graves' hyperthyroidism. Some clones in this sample may be carry-over from other donors' samples. The chain links TRBV28 to TRBJ2-7, with D hard to call. The sample was peripheral blood. The CDR3 loop reads CASSPPEAYEQYF. The CDR3 DNA is TGTGCCAGCAGTCCTCCAGAGGCCTACGAGCAGTACTTC.